One sample yielded the 15 T cell receptor beta chains listed below, sequenced in a study of blood T cells in healthy people across ages. The use of a sample-barcoded 5' primer and a J-beta primer mix characterized a second PCR of roughly 6 to 11 cycles. In TCRdb, the 5' RACE reads were re-called with MiXCR into one record per CDR3 protein. Among hundreds of thousands of distinct CDR3 sequences listed, approximately 22% were seen once. Input material: blood. These receptors were collected from a man between 70 and 80 years old in good health.

DNA of the CDR3: TGTGCCAGCAGCTTACGGGGGGTCATGAACACTGAAGCTTTCTTT. This gives the protein CASSLRGVMNTEAFF. The chain is built from TRBV7-2 and TRBJ1-1; D is possibly TRBD1 (5 bases). The V and J ends lost 2 bases and 0 bases respectively, with 10 bases between them. Germline assignment: CDR1 SGHTA and CDR2 FQGNSA. This CDR3 contains 15 residues.

The genes are TRBV5-1 and TRBJ2-4, with TRBD1 matching 9 bases. The ends lost 2 bases at V and 6 bases at J; junction bases unmatched: 3. The CDR3 contains 14 residues. The germline V gene encodes CDR1 SGHRS and CDR2 YFSETQ. The chain's CDR3 is CASSLGDRVNIQYF. CDR3 sequence (DNA): TGCGCCAGCAGCTTAGGGGACAGGGTAAACATTCAGTACTTC.

Written as DNA, the CDR3 is TGTGCCAGCAGACTACAGGGTGACTATGGCTACACCTTC. It encodes CASRLQGDYGYTF. This chain links TRBV28 with TRBJ1-2, with D perhaps TRBD1 (6 bases). The germline V gene encodes CDR1 MDHEN and CDR2 SYDVKM. CDR3 length: 13 amino acids. The V end was cut by 6 bases, the J end by 3 bases, with 11 bases between.

This clonotype showed up many times. V usage is TRBV6-4 and J usage is TRBJ1-6, with D possibly TRBD1 on 5 matching bases. This CDR3 spans 14 amino acids. Per germline, CDR1 MRHNA and CDR2 SNTAGT. Trimming shortened V by 2 bases and J by 10 bases, and 12 bases separated the two germline ends. CDR3 DNA sequence: TGTGCCAGCAGTGACCGGGACTCTAACTCACCCCTCCACTTT. It translates to CASSDRDSNSPLHF.

The rearrangement links TRBV7-2 to TRBJ2-1; 8 bases line up with TRBD1. Trimming took 3 bases from V and 7 from J; bases not matched to a gene: 8. The germline gives CDR1 SGHTA, CDR2 FQGNSA. This CDR3 has 15 residues. The CDR3 sequence: CASSFESGGKNEQFF. Here the CDR3 DNA reads TGTGCCAGCAGCTTTGAATCAGGGGGCAAGAATGAGCAGTTCTTC. Variable domain in full (rest from reference TRBV7-2 and TRBJ2-1): GAGVSQSPSNKVTEKGKDVELRCDPISGHTALYWYRQSLGQGLEFLIYFQGNSAPDKSGLPSDRFSAERTGGSVSTLTIQRTQQEDSAVYLCASSFESGGKNEQFFGPGTRLTVL.

The chain uses TRBV6-5 and TRBJ1-5, with 8 bases lining up with TRBD1. In germline, CDR1 is MNHEY, CDR2 SVGAGI. The CDR3 spans 14 residues. Trimming cost V 4 bases and J 7 bases; bases outside gene matches: 6. The CDR3 sequence: CASSSGQGWQPQHF. As DNA, the CDR3 is TGTGCCAGCAGTTCCGGACAGGGATGGCAGCCCCAGCATTTT.

This clonotype turned up a few times. This rearrangement joins TRBV9 to TRBJ1-2; 7 bases line up with TRBD1. The CDR3 spans 17 residues. V shed 1 base and J 0 bases; nucleotides not matched to a gene: 9. Germline V gene data show CDR1 as SGDLS and CDR2 as YYNGEE. This CDR3 is CASSVTPRDSTNYGYTF. Written as DNA, the CDR3 is TGTGCCAGCAGCGTAACTCCCCGGGACAGCACTAACTATGGCTACACCTTC.

This clonotype has at least ten counts. The rearrangement joins TRBV3-1 to TRBJ1-3; a weak D match, TRBD1 (6 bases). The CDR3 extends over 19 amino acids. The germline V and J ends were trimmed by 1 base and 0 bases, with 19 bases remaining between them. Germline-derived CDR1 and CDR2 are LGHDT and YNNKEL (reference sequence). The CDR3 loop is CASSQVVGVRGYSGNTIYF. Here the CDR3 DNA reads TGTGCCAGCAGCCAAGTTGTTGGTGTAAGGGGGTACTCTGGAAACACCATATATTTT. Full variable domain (outside the CDR3, taken from reference TRBV3-1 and TRBJ1-3): DTAVSQTPKYLVTQMGNDKSIKCEQNLGHDTMYWYKQDSKKFLKIMFSYNNKELIINETVPNRFSPKSPDKAHLNLHINSLELGDSAVYFCASSQVVGVRGYSGNTIYFGEGSWLTVV.

The V gene is TRBV20-1, the J gene TRBJ1-5; D possibly corresponds to TRBD1 (5 bases). CDR1 and CDR2 from the germline V gene are DFQATT and SNEGSKA (reference sequence). The CDR3 length is 12 residues. The V end was cut by 2 bases, the J end by 7 bases, with 9 bases between. The CDR3 nucleotides read TGCAGTGCTAGAAGAGGGGTCCAGCCCCAGCATTTT. It codes for CSARRGVQPQHF.

The chain is built from TRBV12-3 or TRBV12-4 and TRBJ1-1, with a possible D match to TRBD1 (5 bases). V lost 3 bases, J lost 2 bases, and 13 bases lay in between. This CDR3 has 15 residues. CDR3 sequence reads: CASSFLRGVNTEAFF. CDR3 nucleotides: TGTGCCAGCAGTTTTCTACGGGGGGTAAACACTGAAGCTTTCTTT.

The table lists this clonotype with a few counts. V is TRBV20-1 and J is TRBJ2-3; 7 bases align to TRBD2. With V trimmed by 3 bases and J by 1 base, 1 base remained unmatched. This CDR3 region has 13 residues. Per the germline V gene, CDR1 is DFQATT and CDR2 is SNEGSKA (reference sequence). The CDR3 here is CSASTSGTDTQYF. The CDR3, as DNA: TGCAGTGCTAGCACTAGCGGCACAGATACGCAGTATTTT.

The chain couples TRBV6-4 to TRBJ2-5; D call uncertain. The DNA matches TRBJ2-1 better at its end, which makes the J call doubtful. There are 13 residues in the CDR3. The V gene's germline CDR1 is MRHNA and CDR2 SNTAGT. CDR3 amino acids: CASSQDRLDEQFF. The CDR3 nucleotides read TGTGCCAGCAGCCAAGACCGGTTGGATGAGCAGTTCTTC.

This chain links TRBV7-2 with TRBJ2-7; D possibly corresponds to TRBD1 (5 bases). This CDR3 contains 14 residues. V was cut by 0 bases and J by 6 bases, with 12 bases left in between. Germline CDR1 SGHTA, CDR2 FQGNSA. The CDR3 nucleotides read TGTGCCAGCAGCTTAGCGGCAGGGTCGGGCGAGCAGTACTTC. Translation: CASSLAAGSGEQYF.

This clonotype has a handful of counts. As DNA, the CDR3 is TGCAGCGTTAAGGGTACAAACACTGAAGCTTTCTTT. Translated, it gives CSVKGTNTEAFF. The chain uses TRBV29-1 and TRBJ1-1, with unresolved D. This CDR3 has 12 amino acids. Germline values: CDR1 SQVTM, CDR2 ANQGSEA. V lost 5 bases, J lost 2 bases, and 9 bases lay in between.

This clonotype showed up just a few times. The chain has TRBV12-3 or TRBV12-4 and TRBJ2-5; 10 bases align to TRBD2. CDR3 length: 16 amino acids. The V and J ends lost 5 bases and 5 bases, in that order; junction bases with no gene match: 11. The CDR3 spells CASSSGLAGVRETQYF. DNA of the CDR3: TGTGCCAGCAGTAGTGGCCTAGCGGGAGTTCGGGAGACCCAGTACTTC.